This T cell receptor (beta chain) was observed in a study of blood T cells in healthy people across ages. Study-level points and caveats: TCR beta diversity, measured per million T cells, fell in a roughly linear way with age.

Germline values: CDR1 LGHDT, CDR2 YNNKEL (reference sequence). Trimming took off 0 bases at V and 5 bases at J, with 5 bases between the two ends. The CDR3 runs to 13 residues. This clonotype was recorded a few times. Antigen specificity is unknown. Together with a sample-barcoded 5' primer, a J-beta primer mix was included in a second PCR lasting about 7 to 12 cycles. TCRdb ran MiXCR on the 5' RACE reads and lists one entry per CDR3 protein. The table includes about 930,000 distinct CDR3 sequences, just under 30% detected once. This sample was shared with a second study, whose subject was T cells of mothers and their children. As that report states: All extracted RNA went into cDNA synthesis, approximately 1.4 ug per 15 ul. For related and unrelated pairs alike, thymic selection shapes TCR recombination output similarly.

The sample consisted of blood. This TCR came from a woman between 40 and 55 years old in good health. The V and J genes are TRBV3-1 and TRBJ2-1, with unresolved D. The CDR3: CASSQDRNNEQFF. CDR3 bases: TGTGCCAGCAGCCAAGACAGAAACAATGAGCAGTTCTTC.